These 17 T cell receptor beta chains originate from one sample sequenced in a study of control samples from healthy donors and cancer patients. Assay used: immunoSEQ multiplex PCR; TCRdb lists only in-frame clones, some missing. The sample lists 400,000 to 500,000 clones; more than 80% were seen once. The material sequenced was PBMCs. The receptors here all came from a middle-aged man with head and neck cancer.

The chain has TRBV11-2 and TRBJ2-2, with D possibly called TRBD1 or TRBD2 (5 bases each). V lost 2 bases and J 5 bases, leaving 9 bases between the germline ends. The germline V gene has CDR1 SGHAT and CDR2 FQNNGV. The CDR3 is made up of 14 amino acids. CDR3 sequence: CASSLRGETGELFF. The DNA of the CDR3 is TGTGCCAGCAGCTTAAGAGGGGAGACCGGGGAGCTGTTTTTT.

The chain is built from TRBV7-9 and TRBJ1-1; D gene unclear. Germline-derived CDR1 and CDR2 are SEHNR and FQNEAQ (reference sequence). V was pared by 0 bases and J by 6 bases, with 8 bases between. This CDR3 has 13 amino acids. As DNA, the CDR3 is TGTGCCAGCAGCTTAGCGCTAAGGTCTGAAGCTTTCTTT. This encodes CASSLALRSEAFF. Drawing the rest from reference TRBV7-9 and TRBJ1-1, the complete variable domain is DTGVSQNPRHKITKRGQNVTFRCDPISEHNRLYWYRQTLGQGPEFLTYFQNEAQLEKSRLLSDRFSAERPKGSFSTLEIQRTEQGDSAMYLCASSLALRSEAFFGQGTRLTVV.

This rearrangement joins TRBV7-2 to TRBJ1-1, with 7 bases aligning to TRBD1. CDR3 length: 14 residues. Germline lookup yields CDR1 SGHTA and CDR2 FQGNSA. With V trimmed by 5 bases and J by 3 bases, 6 bases remained unmatched. CDR3: CASSPGTDYTEAFF. The CDR3 nucleotides are TGTGCCAGCAGCCCGGGGACAGACTACACTGAAGCTTTCTTT.

The rearrangement joins TRBV10-3 to TRBJ2-7; 7 bases are shared with TRBD1. The germline V gene has CDR1 ENHRY and CDR2 SYGVKD. Losses at the gene ends were 5 bases for V and 7 bases for J; bases not matched to a gene: 5. The CDR3 is 12 amino acids. The CDR3 bases are TGTGCCATCAGTCAGGGGGAAGGGGAGCAGTACTTC. Amino acids: CAISQGEGEQYF.

This clone was seen a few times. The V gene is TRBV3-1 (or the pseudogene TRBV3-2), the J gene TRBJ1-1; 7 bases are a match to TRBD1. Germline CDR1 and CDR2: LGHDT and YNNKEL (reference sequence). The CDR3 has 13 residues. The V gene end was trimmed by 3 bases and the J gene end by 10 bases; junction bases not matched to a gene: 8. CDR3 sequence (DNA): TGTGCCAGCAGCCATGACAGGGTCCAGAGAGCTTTCTTT. This encodes CASSHDRVQRAFF.

As regards this clone: Germline and junction disagree at one end, which may indicate a read error. Other nucleotide sequences from this sample produce the same CDR3. V and J are TRBV10-3 and TRBJ2-3, with 10 bases identical to TRBD2. The CDR3 runs 13 residues. Germline-derived CDR1 and CDR2 are ENHRY and SYGVKD. The CDR3 DNA reads as TGTGCCACCCTAGCGGGGGAAGCAGATACGCAATATTTT. This gives the protein CATLAGEADTQYF.

As regards this clone: The same CDR3 can be traced to other DNA sequences in this sample. The chain has TRBV7-3 and TRBJ2-2, with D possibly TRBD1 on 5 matching bases. V was pared by 1 base and J by 4 bases, with 7 bases between. The CDR3 consists of 14 residues. Germline CDR1 reads SGHTA; CDR2 reads FQGTGA. The CDR3 region is CASSLSRATGELFF. The DNA for the CDR3 is TGTGCCAGCAGCTTAAGCAGGGCCACCGGGGAGCTGTTTTTT.

V usage is TRBV11-2 and J usage is TRBJ2-1; maybe TRBD1 (6 bases). The germline CDR1 and CDR2 sequences are SGHAT and FQNNGV. Deletions cut 5 bases from V and 4 bases from J, with 9 bases between. The CDR3 is 13 residues long. Written as DNA, the CDR3 is TGTGCCAGCAGCCCGAGGGGGTACAATGAGCAGTTCTTC. Encoded protein: CASSPRGYNEQFF.

V is TRBV3-1 (or the pseudogene TRBV3-2) and J is TRBJ1-6; no reliable D call. CDR1 LGHDT and CDR2 YNNKEL come from the germline V gene (reference sequence). The CDR3 has 15 residues. Trimming cost V 0 bases and J 7 bases, with 10 bases left between them. Here the CDR3 reads CASSQDIGPNSPLHF. The CDR3 nucleotides are TGTGCCAGCAGCCAAGATATAGGCCCCAATTCACCCCTCCACTTT.

The chain joins TRBV28 to TRBJ2-7; 9 bases line up with TRBD1. J gave up 3 bases and V 3 bases, and 9 bases lay outside the gene matches. This CDR3 has 16 amino acids. The germline V gene encodes CDR1 MDHEN and CDR2 SYDVKM. The CDR3 sequence is CASSLPAGQGNYEQYF. For the CDR3, the DNA is TGTGCCAGCAGTTTGCCGGCCGGACAGGGGAACTACGAGCAGTACTTC.

This clone is a singleton in its sample. V usage is TRBV4-1 and J usage is TRBJ2-1; D remains ambiguous. The ends were cut back, 4 bases at V and 5 bases at J, with 30 bases in the middle. This CDR3 has 20 amino acids. Looked up from germline, CDR1 is MGHRA and CDR2 is YSYEKL. CDR3 protein: CASSPTFGLLLWIRDNEQFF. For the CDR3, the DNA is TGCGCCAGCAGCCCGACATTTGGGCTCCTCCTTTGGATTCGGGACAATGAGCAGTTCTTC.

This chain joins TRBV28 and TRBJ1-1; 7 nucleotides match TRBD1. The V gene's germline CDR1 is MDHEN and CDR2 SYDVKM. The CDR3 covers 14 residues. Unmatched junction bases numbered 9, after V lost 7 bases and J lost 4 bases. The CDR3 is CASKRSRQGTEAFF. The CDR3 DNA reads TGTGCCAGCAAAAGATCACGACAGGGCACTGAAGCTTTCTTT.

This clone occurred a few times. This chain connects TRBV9 to TRBJ1-1; D is possibly TRBD1 (6 bases). The CDR3 is 15 amino acids. The germline V gene encodes CDR1 SGDLS and CDR2 YYNGEE. The V and J ends lost 4 bases and 1 base respectively, with 14 bases between them. Here the CDR3 DNA reads TGTGCCAGCAGCCCCCAAGGGGGGGGGAACACTGAAGCTTTCTTT. It specifies CASSPQGGGNTEAFF.

The chain couples TRBV5-1 to TRBJ1-1; D uncertain. V lost 4 bases and J 4 bases, leaving 17 bases between the germline ends. From germline, CDR1 is SGHRS and CDR2 YFSETQ. The CDR3 contains 15 residues. As DNA, the CDR3 is TGCGCCAGCAGCCTCATTGGGCCAGACGGCACTGAAGCTTTCTTT. Translation gives CASSLIGPDGTEAFF.

The chain couples TRBV15 to TRBJ2-6; D is ambiguous. Deletions cut 2 bases from V and 0 bases from J, with 5 bases between. This CDR3 is 15 amino acids long. Germline V gene sequence: CDR1 LNHNV, CDR2 YYDKDF (reference sequence). DNA of the CDR3: TGTGCCACCAGCAGAAGAATCTCTGGGGCCAACGTCCTGACTTTC. It codes for CATSRRISGANVLTF.

The V gene is TRBV7-3, the J gene TRBJ1-2; D unresolved. Deletions cut 0 bases from V and 8 bases from J, with 22 bases between. The germline CDR1 and CDR2 sequences are SGHTA and FQGTGA. This CDR3 contains 17 residues. CDR3 sequence: CASSLTLAAGGPQGYTF. Written as DNA, the CDR3 is TGTGCCAGCAGCTTAACATTAGCCGCAGGAGGGCCCCAGGGCTACACCTTC.

The chain links TRBV13 to TRBJ2-1; TRBD1 agrees at 9 bases. This CDR3 is 16 amino acids long. J lost 4 bases, V lost 0 bases, and 4 bases had no gene match. The germline V gene encodes CDR1 PRHDT and CDR2 FYEKMQ (reference sequence). The CDR3 DNA sequence: TGTGCCAGCAGCTTAGGGACAGGGGGTGGGTACAATGAGCAGTTCTTC. Translation: CASSLGTGGGYNEQFF.